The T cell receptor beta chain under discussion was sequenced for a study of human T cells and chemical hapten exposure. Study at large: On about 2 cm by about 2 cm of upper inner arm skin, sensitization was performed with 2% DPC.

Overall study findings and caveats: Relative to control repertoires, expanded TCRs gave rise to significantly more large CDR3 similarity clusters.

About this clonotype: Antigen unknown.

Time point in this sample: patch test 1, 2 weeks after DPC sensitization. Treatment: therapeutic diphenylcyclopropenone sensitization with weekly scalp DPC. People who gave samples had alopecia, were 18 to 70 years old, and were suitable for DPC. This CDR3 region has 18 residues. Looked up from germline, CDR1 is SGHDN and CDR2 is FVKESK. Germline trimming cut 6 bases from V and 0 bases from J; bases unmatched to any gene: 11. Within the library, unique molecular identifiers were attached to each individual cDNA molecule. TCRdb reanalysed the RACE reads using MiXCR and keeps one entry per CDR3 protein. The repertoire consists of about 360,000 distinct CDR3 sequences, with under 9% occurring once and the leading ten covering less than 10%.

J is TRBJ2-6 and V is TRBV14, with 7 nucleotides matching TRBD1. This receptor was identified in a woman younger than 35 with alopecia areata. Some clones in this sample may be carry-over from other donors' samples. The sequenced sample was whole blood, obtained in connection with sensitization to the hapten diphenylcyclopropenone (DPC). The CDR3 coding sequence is TGTGCCAGCAGGCTCACCGGGACAGCCATCTCTGGGGCCAACGTCCTGACTTTC. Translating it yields CASRLTGTAISGANVLTF.